This T cell receptor (beta chain) stems from a study of cytomegalovirus exposure and HLA in healthy donors. Study as a whole: The roughly 120 validation repertoires, a later analysis reported, used the same platform as the 600 to 700 first-cohort repertoires.

V trimming: 11 bases; J trimming: 0 bases; junction bases outside the gene matches: 4. CDR3 length: 13 residues. Germline V gene sequence: CDR1 SGHAT, CDR2 FQNNGV. This table comes from immunoSEQ multiplex PCR, and its TCRdb copy is limited to in-frame clones, with some not included. The top ten hold roughly 0.99% of the sample, which has around 300,000 clones, just over 85% seen once. In the case of this clone: What it binds is not known.

Study conclusions and caveats: Accounts indicate the classifier identified cytomegalovirus status with strong specificity and sensitivity. The listing of some 170 TCR beta chains classed them as cytomegalovirus-associated.

The source material was PBMCs. The TCR was taken from a woman under 30 in good health and CMV-seronegative. The genes are TRBV11-2 and TRBJ2-4, with 7 nucleotides matching TRBD2. CDR3 protein: CASGGLAKNIQYF. The CDR3 DNA is TGTGCCTCGGGGGGTTTAGCCAAAAACATTCAGTACTTC.